This T cell receptor beta chain was found in a study of shared clonotypes between healthy human individuals. V lost 1 base, J lost 2 bases, and 17 bases lay in between. Germline CDR1 and CDR2: SGHVS and FQNEAQ. The CDR3 loop spans 17 amino acids. Around 90 million PBMCs supplied genomic DNA for unsorted samples. The repertoire was sequenced with immunoSEQ multiplex PCR; TCRdb's copy has only in-frame clones and lacks some. The table lists around 480,000 clones, roughly 85% of them singletons, with 9.5% to 15% in the top ten. General study findings and limits: It was anticipated that sequencing depth would influence how many clonotypes donors shared. Donor scarcity curtailed the genetic and exposure-history diversity represented herein.

This clone was detected only once. Its antigen is still unknown. The sequence derives from a woman in her thirties or forties in good health. Some clones in this sample may be carry-over from other donors' samples. V gene TRBV7-8 combines with J gene TRBJ2-5; D is perhaps TRBD1 (6 bases). The specimen sequenced was PBMCs. The CDR3 coding sequence is TGTGCCAGCAGCTTAGGATCAGCGAGGGGGTGGCAAGAGACCCAGTACTTC. Translated: CASSLGSARGWQETQYF.